The 15 T cell receptor beta chains reported below all come from one sample, sequenced in a study of esophageal squamous cell carcinoma under preoperative chemotherapy. Sample time point: after preoperative PTX-NDP chemotherapy. TCRdb reprocessed the PCR reads via MiXCR and lists one record per CDR3 protein. This table has over 25,000 distinct CDR3 sequences, under 60% appearing once. The sample was taken from a patient given preoperative chemotherapy. These receptors all stem from a human donor with esophageal squamous cell carcinoma. The donor label of this sample is uncertain.

With respect to this clonotype: At one of its ends the junction is not consistent with the germline gene, which may arise from a read error. The chain carries TRBV5-6 and TRBJ2-4; the D gene could be TRBD1 or TRBD2 (6 bases each). CDR3 size: 17 residues. Germline V gene data show CDR1 as SGHDT and CDR2 as YYEEEE. The CDR3: CASSAGLGGRAKNIQYF. CDR3 DNA: TGTGCCAGCAGCGCGGGGCTCGGGGGCCGAGCCAAAAACATCCAGTACTTC.

At least ten counts were recorded for this clonotype. The V gene is TRBV28, the J gene TRBJ2-3; 14 nucleotides agree with TRBD2. The CDR3 is 15 residues long. With 5 bases clipped from V and 3 bases from J, the junction kept 1 base outside the gene matches. The germline gives CDR1 MDHEN, CDR2 SYDVKM. In nucleotides, the CDR3 is TGTGCCAGCAGTAGACTAGCGGGGGGGACAGATACGCAGTATTTT. It encodes CASSRLAGGTDTQYF.

Note on this clonotype: One junction end disagrees with the germline gene, perhaps due to a read error. The chain has TRBV7-8 and TRBJ2-3; tentatively, D is TRBD2 (7 bases). The CDR3 length is 16 residues. The germline gives CDR1 SGHVS, CDR2 FQNEAQ. CDR3 nucleotide sequence: TGTGCCAGTAGCAACCTGGGGGGGGGGGCCGATGACACGCAGTATTTC. As protein: CASSNLGGGADDTQYF.

The table lists this clonotype with many counts. V usage is TRBV24-1 and J usage is TRBJ2-5; the D gene is possibly TRBD1 (5 bases). Matching the DNA end better, TRBJ2-7 makes the J call doubtful. The CDR3 runs 14 residues. The germline V gene has CDR1 KGHDR and CDR2 SFDVKD. The CDR3 DNA sequence: TGTGCCACCAGTGATACAAGGGGCACCTACGAGCAGTACTTC. Protein product: CATSDTRGTYEQYF.

This chain links TRBV6-1 with TRBJ2-1; D may be TRBD2 (5 bases). The length of the CDR3 is 13 residues. Germline V gene data show CDR1 as MNHNS and CDR2 as SASEGT. Trimming stripped 0 bases from V and 10 bases from J, with 10 bases between. In DNA form, the CDR3 reads TGTGCCAGCAGTGAAGCCCAAGACTACGAGCAGTTCTTC. This translates into CASSEAQDYEQFF.

The J gene is TRBJ2-4, the V gene TRBV27; no firm D call. The CDR3 sequence is 13 residues long. V was shortened by 7 bases and J by 12 bases, with 19 bases between the two germline ends. Germline CDR1 is MNHEY and CDR2 is SMNVEV (reference sequence). CDR3 sequence (DNA): TGTGCCAGCATGTCGTTAGCCAAAAAGACTCAGTACTTC. It yields the protein CASMSLAKKTQYF.

In regard to this clonotype: Relative to the germline gene, one junction end is altered; a read error may explain this. V gene TRBV12-3 or TRBV12-4 combines with J gene TRBJ2-3; the D gene could be TRBD1 or TRBD2 (6 bases each). CDR3 length equals 16 residues. The CDR3 bases are TGTGCCAGCGGGGCGACTGGGGGGCGCAGCACAGATACGCAGTATTTC. The encoded protein is CASGATGGRSTDTQYF.

The sample holds a few counts of this clonotype. The chain is built from TRBV10-3 and TRBJ1-4, with 9 nucleotides matching TRBD1. The CDR3 consists of 15 residues. Trimming cost V 6 bases and J 5 bases; bases outside gene matches: 7. Germline CDR1 is ENHRY and CDR2 is SYGVKD. As DNA, the CDR3 is TGTGCCATCAGCTACACACAGGGGGCAAATGAAAAACTGTTTTTT. Translation gives CAISYTQGANEKLFF.

The chain links TRBV6-5 to TRBJ1-2; possible D gene TRBD1, 6 bases. The CDR3 spans 15 residues. The ends were cut back, 2 bases at V and 2 bases at J, with 12 bases in the middle. Looked up from germline, CDR1 is MNHEY and CDR2 is SVGAGI. CDR3 in amino acids: CASSYGGGLNYGYTF. CDR3 nucleotides: TGTGCCAGCAGTTACGGGGGGGGGCTAAACTATGGCTACACCTTC.

This clonotype was counted a few times. CDR3 sequence: CASVGTETLFF. The CDR3 DNA reads TGTGCCAGCGTAGGCACCGAGACGCTGTTTTTT. The chain joins TRBV6-1 to TRBJ2-2; D is ambiguous. V lost 8 bases and J 13 bases, leaving 14 bases between the germline ends. CDR1 is MNHNS, CDR2 SASEGT, per germline. This CDR3 comprises 11 residues.

As concerns this clonotype: Germline and junction disagree at one end, which may indicate a read error. The chain uses TRBV7-2 and TRBJ2-3; tentatively, D is TRBD2 (7 bases). Germline assignment: CDR1 SGHTA and CDR2 FQGNSA. This CDR3 contains 16 residues. CDR3 loop: CASSVLGGEWTGAQFF. CDR3 nucleotides: TGTGCCAGCAGCGTCCTAGGGGGGGAATGGACCGGTGCGCAGTTTTTT.

The V gene is TRBV7-2, the J gene TRBJ2-5; D is unclear. Germline values: CDR1 SGHTA, CDR2 FQGNSA. V was cut by 0 bases and J by 11 bases, with 13 bases left in between. This CDR3 region has 13 residues. CDR3 amino acids: CASSLAGQEIQYF. For the CDR3, the DNA is TGTGCCAGCAGCTTAGCGGGCCAAGAGATTCAGTACTTC.

The chain is built from TRBV7-9 and TRBJ1-1; no firm D call. Looked up from germline, CDR1 is SEHNR and CDR2 is FQNEAQ (reference sequence). CDR3 length: 14 residues. Trimming stripped 5 bases from V and 1 base from J, with 11 bases between. Here the CDR3 reads CASSISSQNTEAFF. CDR3 sequence (DNA): TGTGCCAGCAGCATCAGTAGCCAGAACACTGAAGCTTTCTTT.

This chain joins TRBV4-1 and TRBJ2-5; D gene uncertain. The CDR3 spans 16 residues. CDR1 and CDR2 from the germline V gene are MGHRA and YSYEKL. V was cut by 1 base and J by 5 bases, with 17 bases left in between. CDR3 loop: CASSQVKGSPGETQYF. The CDR3 bases are TGCGCCAGCAGCCAAGTCAAAGGATCCCCTGGGGAGACCCAGTACTTC.

This clonotype was recorded many times. J is TRBJ1-2 and V is TRBV7-8, with D maybe TRBD1 (6 bases). Per germline, CDR1 SGHVS and CDR2 FQNEAQ. The CDR3 covers 16 residues. Trimming removed 5 bases from V and 5 bases from J, with 21 bases in between. The CDR3 loop reads CASSARAGQIIYGYTF. CDR3 nucleotides: TGTGCCAGCAGCGCTAGGGCAGGACAGATCATTTATGGCTACACCTTC.